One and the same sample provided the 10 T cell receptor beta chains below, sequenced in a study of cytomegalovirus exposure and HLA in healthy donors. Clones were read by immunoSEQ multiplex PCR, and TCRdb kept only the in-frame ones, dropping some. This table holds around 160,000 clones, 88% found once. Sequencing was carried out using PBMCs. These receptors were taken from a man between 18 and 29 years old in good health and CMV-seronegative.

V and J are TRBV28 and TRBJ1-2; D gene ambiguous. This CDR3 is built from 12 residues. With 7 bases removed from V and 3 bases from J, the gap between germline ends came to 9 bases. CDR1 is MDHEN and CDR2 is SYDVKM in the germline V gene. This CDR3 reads CASTRGDYGYTF. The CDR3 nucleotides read TGTGCCAGCACCCGGGGAGACTATGGCTACACCTTC.

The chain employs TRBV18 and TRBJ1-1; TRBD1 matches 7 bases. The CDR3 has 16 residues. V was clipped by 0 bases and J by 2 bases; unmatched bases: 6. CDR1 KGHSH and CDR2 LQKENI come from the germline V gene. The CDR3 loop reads CASSPPGSGGNTEAFF. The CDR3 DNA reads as TGTGCCAGCTCACCACCGGGGTCAGGGGGAAACACTGAAGCTTTCTTT. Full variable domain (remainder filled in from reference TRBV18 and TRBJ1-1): NAGVMQNPRHLVRRRGQEARLRCSPMKGHSHVYWYRQLPEEGLKFMVYLQKENIIDESGMPKERFSAEFPKEGPSILRIQQVVRGDSAAYFCASSPPGSGGNTEAFFGQGTRLTVV.

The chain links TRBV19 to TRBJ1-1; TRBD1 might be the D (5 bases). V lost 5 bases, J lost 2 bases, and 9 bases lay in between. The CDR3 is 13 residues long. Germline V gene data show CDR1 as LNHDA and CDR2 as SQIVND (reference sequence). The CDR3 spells CASSRQRNTEAFF. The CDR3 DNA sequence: TGTGCCAGTAGTCGACAGAGAAACACTGAAGCTTTCTTT.

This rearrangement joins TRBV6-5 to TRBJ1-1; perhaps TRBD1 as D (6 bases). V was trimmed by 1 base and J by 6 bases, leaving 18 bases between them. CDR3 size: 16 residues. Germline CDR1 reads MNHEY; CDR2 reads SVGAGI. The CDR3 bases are TGTGCCAGCAGTTACTATTCAGGGGATCTCCCCGCTGAAGCTTTCTTT. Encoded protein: CASSYYSGDLPAEAFF.

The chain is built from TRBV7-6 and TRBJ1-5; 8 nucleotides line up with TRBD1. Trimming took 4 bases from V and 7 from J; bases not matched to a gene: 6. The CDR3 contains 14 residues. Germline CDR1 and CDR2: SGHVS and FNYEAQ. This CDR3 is CASSSGQGGQPQHF. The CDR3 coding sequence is TGTGCCAGCAGCTCTGGACAGGGAGGACAGCCCCAGCATTTT.

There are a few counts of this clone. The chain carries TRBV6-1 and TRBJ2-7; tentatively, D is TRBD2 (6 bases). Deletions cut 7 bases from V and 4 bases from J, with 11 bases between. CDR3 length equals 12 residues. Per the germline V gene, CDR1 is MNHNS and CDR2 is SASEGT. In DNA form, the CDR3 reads TGTGCCAGCAAAGACGGGACTTACGAGCAGTACGTC. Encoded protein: CASKDGTYEQYV.

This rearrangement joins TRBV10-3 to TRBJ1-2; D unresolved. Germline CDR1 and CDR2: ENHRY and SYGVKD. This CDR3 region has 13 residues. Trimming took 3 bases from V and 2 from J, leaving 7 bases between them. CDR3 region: CAISDSLNYGYTF. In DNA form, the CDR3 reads TGTGCCATCAGTGATTCGCTAAACTATGGCTACACCTTC.

CDR3 residues: CASSVSSRTTPNEKLFF. CDR3 in DNA: TGTGCCAGCAGTGTCTCCTCACGCACAACCCCCAATGAAAAACTGTTTTTT. This rearrangement joins TRBV6-1 to TRBJ1-4; D remains ambiguous. The CDR3 is made up of 17 amino acids. V lost 4 bases, J lost 5 bases, and 20 bases lay in between. Per the germline V gene, CDR1 is MNHNS and CDR2 is SASEGT.

The CDR3, as DNA: TGTGCCAGCCTAGGGGCAGCCTACGAGCAGTACTTC. It translates to CASLGAAYEQYF. The chain couples TRBV27 to TRBJ2-7, with a tentative D call TRBD1 (5 bases). Looked up from germline, CDR1 is MNHEY and CDR2 is SMNVEV (reference sequence). The V and J ends lost 8 bases and 2 bases respectively, with 10 bases between them. CDR3 length: 12 residues.

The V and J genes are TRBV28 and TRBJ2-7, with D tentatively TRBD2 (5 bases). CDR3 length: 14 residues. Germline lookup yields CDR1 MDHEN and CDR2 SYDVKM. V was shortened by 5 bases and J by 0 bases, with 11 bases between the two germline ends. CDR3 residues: CASSLGGSSYEQYF. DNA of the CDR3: TGTGCCAGCAGTCTCGGAGGCAGCTCCTACGAGCAGTACTTC.